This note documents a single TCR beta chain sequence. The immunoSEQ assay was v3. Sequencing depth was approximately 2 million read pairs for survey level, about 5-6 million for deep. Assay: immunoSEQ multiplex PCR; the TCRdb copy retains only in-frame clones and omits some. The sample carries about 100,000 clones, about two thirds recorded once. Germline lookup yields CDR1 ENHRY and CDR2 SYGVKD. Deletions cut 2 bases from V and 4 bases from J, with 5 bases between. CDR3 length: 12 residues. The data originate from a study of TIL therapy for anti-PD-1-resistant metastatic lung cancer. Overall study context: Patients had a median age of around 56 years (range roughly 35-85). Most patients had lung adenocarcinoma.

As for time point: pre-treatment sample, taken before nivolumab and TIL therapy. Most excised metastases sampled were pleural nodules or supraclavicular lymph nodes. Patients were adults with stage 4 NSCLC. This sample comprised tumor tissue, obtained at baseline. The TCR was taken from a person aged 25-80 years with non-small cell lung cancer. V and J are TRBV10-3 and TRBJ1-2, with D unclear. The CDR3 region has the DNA TGTGCCATCAGTGAGAGGTCCTATGGCTACACCTTC. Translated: CAISERSYGYTF.